Sequencing of this T cell receptor (beta chain) was carried out in a study of cytomegalovirus exposure and HLA in healthy donors. Germline CDR1 and CDR2: SEHNR and FQNEAQ (reference sequence). CDR3 size: 15 residues. Vbeta (60) and Jbeta (13) primers were used in the PCR. The table came from immunoSEQ multiplex PCR; TCRdb's copy has only in-frame clones and leaves some out. Seen here are some 97,000 clones, around 83% observed once, and the top ten hold about 1.1%. This clone occurred once. Sequencing was performed on PBMCs. V is TRBV7-9 and J is TRBJ2-5; 9 nucleotides align to TRBD1. The J call may be mistaken, given a closer DNA end match to TRBJ2-7. The sequence derives from a woman between 18 and 29 years old in good health and CMV-seronegative. The CDR3: CASSLDPDRGYEQYF. Written as DNA, the CDR3 is TGTGCCAGCAGCTTAGACCCGGACAGGGGCTACGAGCAGTACTTC.